The rows below give T cell receptor beta chains drawn from one sample of a study of control samples from healthy donors and cancer patients. Measured with immunoSEQ multiplex PCR; TCRdb has only the in-frame clones, and not every one. The sample records approximately 30,000 clones, 94% being singletons. The specimen sequenced was blood. Receptors originate from a man aged 55-75 years in good health. The CDR3 runs from the conserved cysteine through the conserved F or W. The D gene is left open where the match is weak. Clone sizes are given selectively: once, few, many, or a class where the clone is expanded.

length: 11; size: .; J: TRBJ2-5; V: TRBV12-3/TRBV12-4; D: .; DNA: TGTGCCAGCAGTTTGAGGGAGACCCAGTACTTC; CDR3: CASSLRETQYF
length: 12; size: few; J: TRBJ1-1; V: TRBV6-5; D: .; DNA: TGTGCCAGCAGCCCCTTGGGCGGGGAAGCTTTCTTT; CDR3: CASSPLGGEAFF
length: 16; size: .; J: TRBJ2-1; V: TRBV4-3; D: TRBD2; DNA: TGCGCCAGCAGCCAGCGGGCTAGCGGGGGGGAAAATGAGCAGTTCTTC; CDR3: CASSQRASGGENEQFF
length: 14; size: .; J: TRBJ1-1; V: TRBV5-8; D: .; DNA: TGTGCCAGCAGCTTGGGGCCCATGAACACTGAAGCTTTCTTT; CDR3: CASSLGPMNTEAFF
length: 14; size: .; J: TRBJ1-2; V: TRBV5-3; D: .; DNA: TGTGCCAGAAGCTTGCGACCGGTTAACTATGGCTACACCTTC; CDR3: CARSLRPVNYGYTF
length: 15; size: .; J: TRBJ1-3; V: TRBV15; D: .; DNA: TGTGCCACCAGCAGAGATGGTCGGGCTGGAAACACCATATATTTT; CDR3: CATSRDGRAGNTIYF
length: 15; size: .; J: TRBJ2-1; V: TRBV4-2; D: .; DNA: TGTGCCAGCAGCCTCGGCGCGGGGGACAACAATGAGCAGTTCTTC; CDR3: CASSLGAGDNNEQFF
length: 16; size: .; J: TRBJ2-7; V: TRBV6-5; D: .; DNA: TGTGCCAGCAGTTACTCCGCGGACACGAAATACTACGAGCAGTACTTC; CDR3: CASSYSADTKYYEQYF
length: 13; size: .; J: TRBJ2-3; V: TRBV6-6; D: TRBD2; DNA: TGTGCCAGCAAGCGGGGCGGCTTAGATACGCAGTATTTT; CDR3: CASKRGGLDTQYF
length: 16; size: .; J: TRBJ2-7; V: TRBV5-6; D: TRBD2; DNA: TGTGCCAGCAGCGAATATATTAGCGGGGGCCTCCACGAGCAGTACTTC; CDR3: CASSEYISGGLHEQYF
length: 14; size: .; J: TRBJ1-1; V: TRBV6-2/TRBV6-3; D: .; DNA: TGTGCCAGCAGTTACGCGGCAGAGAACACTGAAGCTTTCTTT; CDR3: CASSYAAENTEAFF
length: 13; size: .; J: TRBJ2-5; V: TRBV7-3; D: .; DNA: TGTGCCAGCAGCCCAAGGGGCGGGGAGACCCAGTACTTC; CDR3: CASSPRGGETQYF
length: 15; size: once; J: TRBJ2-5; V: TRBV5-5; D: TRBD2; DNA: TGTGCCAGCAGCTTTAGCGGGGGGGAACAAGAGACCCAGTACTTC; CDR3: CASSFSGGEQETQYF
length: 13; size: once; J: TRBJ1-2; V: TRBV7-9; D: .; DNA: TGTGCCAGCAGCTTAGCGGGGGCAGGTGGCTACACCTTC; CDR3: CASSLAGAGGYTF
length: 17; size: .; J: TRBJ2-1; V: TRBV4-2; D: TRBD2; DNA: TGTGCCAGCAGCCCGCGGGAGCTAGCGGGGGGCCTCATCGAGCAGTTCTTC; CDR3: CASSPRELAGGLIEQFF
length: 15; size: .; J: TRBJ2-7; V: TRBV30; D: .; DNA: TGTGCCTGGAGTGTACAGGGTCCACGCCCGGGGGAGCAGTACTTC; CDR3: CAWSVQGPRPGEQYF
length: 13; size: .; J: TRBJ1-6; V: TRBV7-6; D: .; DNA: TGTGCCAGCAGTACAGGGAGGTGGTCACCCCTCCACTTT; CDR3: CASSTGRWSPLHF
length: 13; size: .; J: TRBJ1-5; V: TRBV5-5; D: .; DNA: TGTGCCAGCAGCTTAGGACCCAATCAGCCCCAGCATTTT; CDR3: CASSLGPNQPQHF
length: 15; size: once; J: TRBJ2-3; V: TRBV6-5; D: .; DNA: TGTGCCAGCAGGACGGACGGAGCTAGCACAGATACGCAGTATTTT; CDR3: CASRTDGASTDTQYF
length: 16; size: once; J: TRBJ2-5; V: TRBV5-5; D: .; DNA: TGTGCCAGCAGCTTGGCCTCCTCACAGGGTCGAGAGACCCAGTACTTC; CDR3: CASSLASSQGRETQYF
length: 15; size: .; J: TRBJ1-4; V: TRBV19; D: .; DNA: TGTGCCAGTAGTATAGTCAGCTCAACTAATGAAAAACTGTTTTTT; CDR3: CASSIVSSTNEKLFF
length: 11; size: .; J: TRBJ1-3; V: TRBV29-1; D: .; DNA: TGCAGCGGGGGAGCTGGAAACACCATATATTTT; CDR3: CSGGAGNTIYF
length: 12; size: .; J: TRBJ1-2; V: TRBV6-2/TRBV6-3; D: .; DNA: TGTGCCAGCAGTGACAGTAACTATGGCTACACCTTC; CDR3: CASSDSNYGYTF
length: 18; size: .; J: TRBJ2-2; V: TRBV29-1; D: TRBD2; DNA: TGCAGCGTTGAAGATCCGGCAGCGGGGGGTGGTTGGGACGGGGAGCTGTTTTTT; CDR3: CSVEDPAAGGGWDGELFF
length: 16; size: once; J: TRBJ1-1; V: TRBV11-1; D: TRBD1; DNA: TGTGCCAGCAGCTTTCCTAGGACAGGGGGGAACACTGAAGCTTTCTTT; CDR3: CASSFPRTGGNTEAFF
length: 18; size: .; J: TRBJ2-2; V: TRBV4-1; D: TRBD2; DNA: TGCGCCAGCAGCCTGCAGACTAGCGGTCTAGGGAACACCGGGGAGCTGTTTTTT; CDR3: CASSLQTSGLGNTGELFF
length: 18; size: .; J: TRBJ2-1; V: TRBV10-3; D: TRBD2; DNA: TGTGCCATCAGCGGGACTAGCGGGGCCCCCCACTCGCCCTATGAGCAGTTCTTC; CDR3: CAISGTSGAPHSPYEQFF
length: 12; size: .; J: TRBJ1-1; V: TRBV7-2; D: .; DNA: TGTGCCAGCAGCTTCCAGGGCGCTGAAGCTTTCTTT; CDR3: CASSFQGAEAFF
length: 15; size: .; J: TRBJ1-5; V: TRBV19; D: .; DNA: TGTGCCAGTACCCCCGTGGGGCGTAGCAATCAGCCCCAGCATTTT; CDR3: CASTPVGRSNQPQHF
length: 15; size: .; J: TRBJ2-5; V: TRBV25-1; D: TRBD2; DNA: TGTGCCAGCCTAGCGGGGGGGTATGTCGGGGAGACCCAGTACTTC; CDR3: CASLAGGYVGETQYF
length: 17; size: .; J: TRBJ1-6; V: TRBV27; D: TRBD1; DNA: TGTGCCAGCAGTTTACGGGGACAGGGATTTAGGGATTCACCCCTCCACTTT; CDR3: CASSLRGQGFRDSPLHF
length: 12; size: .; J: TRBJ2-7; V: TRBV24-1; D: .; DNA: TGTGCCACCAGCGGGGGAAAGGGGTGGCAGTACTTC; CDR3: CATSGGKGWQYF
length: 12; size: .; J: TRBJ1-1; V: TRBV29-1; D: .; DNA: TGCAGCGTTGTCTCCGGGAACACTGAAGCTTTCTTT; CDR3: CSVVSGNTEAFF